The rows below give T cell receptor beta chains drawn from one sample of a study of cytomegalovirus exposure and HLA in healthy donors. TCRdb's table, derived via immunoSEQ multiplex PCR, lists solely in-frame clones and lacks some. This table holds 90,000 to 150,000 clones. Sample: PBMCs. All receptors come from a man aged 18-30 years in good health and CMV-seronegative. Both conserved end residues are part of each CDR3. The D gene is left open where the match is weak.

d_gene,v_gene,j_gene,CDR3aa,CDR3nt
.,TRBV15,TRBJ1-5,CATSREVHNQPQHF,TGTGCCACCAGCAGAGAGGTACACAATCAGCCCCAGCATTTT
TRBD1,TRBV11-2,TRBJ2-7,CASSSRTGHYEQYF,TGTGCCAGCAGCAGTCGGACAGGACACTACGAGCAGTACTTC
.,TRBV6-5,TRBJ1-4,CASRLTGVPNEKLFF,TGTGCCAGCAGGCTAACGGGGGTACCTAATGAAAAACTGTTTTTT
.,TRBV4-1,TRBJ2-3,CASSQDGGFITDTQYF,TGCGCCAGCAGCCAAGACGGCGGTTTTATTACAGATACGCAGTATTTT
.,TRBV6-5,TRBJ2-5,CASMGTYETQYF,TGTGCCAGCATGGGGACTTACGAGACCCAGTACTTC
TRBD2,TRBV5-1,TRBJ2-7,CASSLYRASGSYEQYF,TGCGCCAGCAGCTTGTATCGGGCTAGCGGGAGCTACGAGCAGTACTTC
.,TRBV6-5,TRBJ2-7,CASTGTRGTYEQYF,TGTGCCAGCACCGGGACAAGGGGGACCTACGAGCAGTACTTC
.,TRBV7-9,TRBJ2-3,CASSSPLSTSDTQYF,TGTGCCAGCAGCTCGCCACTCTCAACCTCAGATACGCAGTATTTT
.,TRBV7-9,TRBJ2-7,CASSSILGTIEQYF,TGTGCCAGCAGCAGTATACTCGGGACAATCGAGCAGTACTTC
TRBD2,TRBV12-5,TRBJ2-2,CASGLSGTATNTGELFF,TGTGCTAGTGGTTTGAGCGGGACGGCGACTAACACCGGGGAGCTGTTTTTT
TRBD1,TRBV6-5,TRBJ1-2,CASSSGTGGAYGYTF,TGTGCCAGCAGTTCCGGGACAGGGGGCGCCTATGGCTACACCTTC
.,TRBV7-6,TRBJ1-5,CASSLGESRGQPQHF,TGTGCCAGCAGCTTAGGGGAGAGTCGGGGACAGCCCCAGCATTTT
.,TRBV7-9,TRBJ2-2,CASSLSRTGELFF,TGTGCCAGCAGCTTATCCCGGACCGGGGAGCTGTTTTTT
.,TRBV6-5,TRBJ1-1,CASSPGIITEAFF,TGTGCCAGCAGTCCGGGGATTATCACTGAAGCTTTCTTT
.,TRBV5-1,TRBJ2-5,CASSLNAGRETQYF,TGCGCCAGCAGCTTGAACGCGGGAAGAGAGACCCAGTACTTC
TRBD1,TRBV11-2,TRBJ2-3,CASSKWDRVTDTQYF,TGTGCCAGCAGTAAATGGGACAGGGTCACAGATACGCAGTATTTT
.,TRBV5-6,TRBJ2-2,CASSLAVLAGELFF,TGTGCCAGCAGCTTGGCGGTATTAGCCGGGGAGCTGTTTTTT
TRBD1,TRBV5-4,TRBJ1-1,CASSYRGETEAFF,TGTGCCAGCAGCTACAGGGGGGAAACTGAAGCTTTCTTT
TRBD1,TRBV30,TRBJ1-2,CAWSVGQGLLGGYTF,TGTGCCTGGAGTGTGGGACAGGGGCTTCTGGGGGGCTACACCTTC
TRBD1,TRBV19,TRBJ1-1,CASSTTTGANAEAFF,TGTGCCAGTAGTACTACGACAGGGGCAAATGCTGAAGCTTTCTTT
.,TRBV7-2,TRBJ1-2,CASSFDLSGNYGYTF,TGTGCCAGCAGCTTCGATCTGTCGGGAAACTATGGCTACACCTTC
TRBD1,TRBV10-3,TRBJ1-2,CAISEEGALYPGYTF,TGTGCCATCAGTGAGGAGGGGGCTCTTTACCCTGGCTACACCTTC
TRBD1,TRBV25-1,TRBJ2-7,CASSEFGQGGEQYF,TGTGCCAGCAGTGAGTTTGGACAGGGGGGCGAGCAGTACTTC
.,TRBV13,TRBJ2-1,CASRGSGSLNEQFF,TGTGCCAGCAGAGGAAGCGGGTCGCTAAATGAGCAGTTCTTC
.,TRBV2,TRBJ1-5,CASCWGGQPQHF,TGTGCCAGCTGTTGGGGGGGTCAGCCCCAGCATTTT
.,TRBV13,TRBJ2-3,CASSLPSTDTQYF,TGTGCCAGCAGCTTACCGAGCACAGATACGCAGTATTTT
TRBD1,TRBV4-2,TRBJ1-2,CASSQGQEGWQGYTF,TGTGCCAGCAGCCAGGGACAGGAGGGTTGGCAGGGCTACACCTTC
TRBD1,TRBV2,TRBJ2-7,CASIPGQGSYEQYF,TGTGCCAGCATTCCGGGACAGGGTTCCTACGAGCAGTACTTC
.,TRBV9,TRBJ2-1,CASSVSLRDNEQFF,TGTGCCAGCAGCGTATCCCTCCGCGACAATGAGCAGTTCTTC
TRBD1,TRBV10-3,TRBJ1-2,CAIRPGQGAAGYTF,TGTGCCATCAGACCCGGACAGGGGGCGGCTGGCTACACCTTC
.,TRBV6-1,TRBJ1-2,CASSGPSGGYTF,TGTGCCAGCAGCGGGCCCTCAGGGGGCTACACCTTC
.,TRBV19,TRBJ1-2,CASSIDTANGYTF,TGTGCCAGTAGTATTGACACCGCGAATGGCTACACCTTC
.,TRBV10-3,TRBJ1-2,CAISETDNYGYTF,TGTGCCATCAGTGAGACAGATAACTATGGCTACACCTTC
TRBD2,TRBV4-2,TRBJ2-5,CASSQTSTSVETQYF,TGTGCCAGCAGCCAAACCTCGACTAGCGTGGAGACCCAGTACTTC
.,TRBV2,TRBJ2-2,CASSAPFITQNTGELFF,TGTGCCAGCAGTGCCCCTTTTATCACTCAGAACACCGGGGAGCTGTTTTTT
.,TRBV9,TRBJ1-1,CASGANTEAFF,TGTGCCAGCGGGGCGAACACTGAAGCTTTCTTT
.,TRBV5-4,TRBJ2-6,CASSLAGRVGSGANVLTF,TGTGCCAGCAGCTTGGCTGGTCGGGTCGGGTCTGGGGCCAACGTCCTGACTTTC
.,TRBV7-7,TRBJ2-6,CASSFPDQISGANVLTF,TGTGCTAGCAGCTTCCCCGATCAGATTTCTGGGGCCAACGTCCTGACTTTC
TRBD1,TRBV18,TRBJ1-2,CASSPSLQGSYGYTF,TGTGCCAGCTCACCCTCATTACAGGGGTCCTATGGCTACACCTTC
TRBD1,TRBV6-4,TRBJ2-3,CASSIQGTDTQYF,TGTGCCAGCAGTATACAGGGGACAGATACGCAGTATTTT
.,TRBV6-5,TRBJ1-3,CASSYTLPGNTIYF,TGTGCCAGCAGTTACACCCTACCCGGAAACACCATATATTTT
TRBD2,TRBV5-6,TRBJ2-1,CASSLPREREAYNEQFF,TGTGCCAGCAGCTTACCCCGTGAGCGGGAGGCCTACAATGAGCAGTTCTTC
.,TRBV2,TRBJ1-1,CASSEALVRGAFF,TGTGCCAGCAGTGAAGCGCTGGTCCGGGGAGCTTTCTTT
TRBD2,TRBV5-6,TRBJ2-2,CASSLRLAGGPNTGELFF,TGTGCCAGCAGCTTGAGACTAGCGGGGGGGCCGAACACCGGGGAGCTGTTTTTT
.,TRBV7-6,TRBJ2-7,CASSPVRGPGEQYF,TGTGCCAGCAGCCCAGTCAGGGGACCGGGCGAGCAGTACTTC
TRBD1,TRBV6-5,TRBJ1-1,CASSRDRGNTEAFF,TGTGCCAGCAGTCGGGACAGGGGGAACACTGAAGCTTTCTTT
.,TRBV2,TRBJ1-6,CASRLQGSYNSPLHF,TGTGCCAGCAGACTCCAGGGGTCCTATAATTCACCCCTCCACTTT
TRBD1,TRBV5-1,TRBJ2-7,CASSSTGFHEQYF,TGCGCCAGCAGCTCGACAGGGTTCCACGAGCAGTACTTC
.,TRBV11-2,TRBJ2-1,CASRAHRGLPGDEQFF,TGTGCCAGCAGAGCACATCGTGGACTCCCGGGCGATGAGCAGTTCTTC
.,TRBV27,TRBJ1-2,CASSLYAGRIYGYTF,TGTGCCAGCAGTTTATATGCGGGGAGGATCTATGGCTACACCTTC
.,TRBV5-4,TRBJ1-2,CASSLGEGRGGYTF,TGTGCCAGCAGCTTGGGGGAGGGAAGAGGTGGCTACACCTTC
.,TRBV28,TRBJ1-2,CASSTGLANYGYTF,TGTGCCAGCAGTACGGGTTTAGCTAACTATGGCTACACCTTC
.,TRBV19,TRBJ1-5,CASSIGRSGQPQHF,TGTGCCAGTAGTATAGGAAGGTCAGGACAGCCCCAGCATTTT
.,TRBV9,TRBJ1-1,CASSGNPQAYTEAFF,TGTGCCAGCAGCGGTAACCCACAGGCTTACACTGAAGCTTTCTTT
.,TRBV4-1,TRBJ1-2,CASSQERAGESGGYTF,TGCGCCAGCAGCCAAGAAAGGGCAGGGGAGTCGGGTGGCTACACCTTC
.,TRBV11-2,TRBJ2-1,CASSLGTVLRESDRNEQFF,TGTGCCAGCAGCTTAGGAACGGTGTTGCGGGAATCAGACCGAAATGAGCAGTTCTTC
TRBD1,TRBV7-2,TRBJ2-7,CASSFGDRGREQYF,TGTGCCAGCAGCTTTGGGGACAGGGGGCGTGAGCAGTACTTC
TRBD1,TRBV7-8,TRBJ1-1,CASSLGQGFGGAFF,TGTGCCAGCAGCCTCGGACAGGGGTTCGGTGGGGCTTTCTTT
TRBD1,TRBV13,TRBJ1-1,CASSEQGDTEAFF,TGTGCCAGCAGCGAACAGGGGGACACTGAAGCTTTCTTT
.,TRBV7-9,TRBJ1-5,CASSSGGGSNQPQHF,TGTGCCAGCAGTTCCGGGGGTGGGTCCAATCAGCCCCAGCATTTT